This T cell receptor (beta chain) was retrieved from a study of glioma-infiltrating T cells after dendritic cell vaccination. Time point described: after dendritic cell vaccination, including at tumor progression/relapse. Only patients with spare fresh-frozen tumor and over two years of follow-up were included. None of the glioblastoma patients had an isocitrate dehydrogenase mutation. Before vaccination, two weeks after the third vaccination, and at progression, PBMC were collected. The CDR3 is 16 amino acids. Trimming shortened V by 2 bases and J by 1 base, and 14 bases separated the two germline ends. The germline CDR1 and CDR2 sequences are SGHTA and FQGNSA. The primer mix had 60 V beta and 13 J beta primers. Profiling relied on immunoSEQ multiplex PCR, and the TCRdb table lists in-frame clones only, not all of them. This sample carries 50,000 to 75,000 clones, approximately 87% of them seen once, and the ten largest clones take roughly 9%.

This rearrangement joins TRBV7-2 to TRBJ2-5; D gene ambiguous. Sequencing was performed on blood, taken after dendritic cell vaccination. The TCR comes from a human donor with glioblastoma. Written as DNA, the CDR3 is TGTGCCAGCAGCTTATCCGGCGGAGCTATCCAAGAGACCCAGTACTTC. It translates to CASSLSGGAIQETQYF.